The 13 T cell receptor beta chains reported below all come from one sample, sequenced in a study of OX40 agonist ivuxolimab in advanced cancers. Sequencing used immunoSEQ multiplex PCR; TCRdb keeps in-frame clones, though not all of them. The repertoire holds about 64,000 clones, with 84% as singletons. Sequencing was performed on CD4+ or CD8+ T cells sorted from blood, taken in a trial of the OX40 agonist ivuxolimab. The source of these receptors is an adult with an advanced solid tumor such as melanoma, head and neck, liver or kidney cancer.

This clone was detected only once. The genes are TRBV6-1 and TRBJ2-3; TRBD2 matches 8 bases. Unmatched junction bases numbered 6, after V lost 6 bases and J lost 1 base. The length of the CDR3 is 15 residues. Germline values: CDR1 MNHNS, CDR2 SASEGT. For the CDR3, the DNA is TGTGCCAGCAGGCATAGCGGGACCCGCACAGATACGCAGTATTTT. Residues: CASRHSGTRTDTQYF.

The sample holds a few counts of this clone. J is TRBJ1-4 and V is TRBV28; D remains ambiguous. CDR1 and CDR2 (germline): MDHEN, SYDVKM. Trimming left V 5 bases short and J 4 bases short, with 17 bases between. The CDR3 is 16 amino acids. The CDR3 is CASSPHRAVFNEKLFF. Written as DNA, the CDR3 is TGTGCCAGCAGTCCCCACCGGGCGGTGTTTAATGAAAAACTGTTTTTT. Based on the CDR3 plus reference TRBV28 and TRBJ1-4, the full variable domain is DVKVTQSSRYLVKRTGEKVFLECVQDMDHENMFWYRQDPGLGLRLIYFSYDVKMKEKGDIPEGYSVSREKKERFSLILESASTNQTSMYLCASSPHRAVFNEKLFFGSGTQLSVL.

The rearrangement joins TRBV27 to TRBJ2-5; TRBD1 matches at 8 bases. V trimming: 6 bases; J trimming: 4 bases; junction bases outside the gene matches: 10. The CDR3 has 15 amino acids. CDR1 MNHEY and CDR2 SMNVEV come from the germline V gene (reference sequence). The CDR3 loop reads CASRPTGVWGETQYF. The DNA for the CDR3 is TGTGCCAGCAGACCGACAGGGGTCTGGGGAGAGACCCAGTACTTC.

The J gene is TRBJ1-2, the V gene TRBV10-3, with 9 bases matching TRBD1. The CDR3 sequence is 14 residues long. V shed 2 bases, J shed 6 bases, and the junction held 4 bases outside the gene matches. The V gene's germline CDR1 is ENHRY and CDR2 SYGVKD. CDR3 protein: CAISEADRGHGYTF. The CDR3, as DNA: TGTGCCATCAGTGAGGCGGACAGGGGACATGGCTACACCTTC.

The chain recombines TRBV14 with TRBJ2-1, with a tentative D call TRBD1 (5 bases). CDR3 size: 17 residues. V was shortened by 0 bases and J by 3 bases, with 15 bases between the two germline ends. Germline loops: CDR1 SGHDN, CDR2 FVKESK. CDR3 sequence reads: CASSQESSRVFYNEQFF. The CDR3 DNA follows: TGTGCCAGCAGCCAAGAATCGTCCAGGGTATTCTACAATGAGCAGTTCTTC.

The chain employs TRBV28 and TRBJ2-2; 7 bases align to TRBD2. The CDR3 consists of 15 residues. The germline V gene has CDR1 MDHEN and CDR2 SYDVKM. The J segment lost 7 bases and the V segment lost 3 bases, leaving 8 bases of the junction unmatched. As DNA, the CDR3 is TGTGCCAGCAGTTTGGATGCGGGAGACCACGGGGAGCTGTTTTTT. Protein: CASSLDAGDHGELFF.

This clone has only a few counts. The chain combines TRBV2 with TRBJ2-2; D tentatively fits TRBD1 or TRBD2 (6 bases each). The V gene's germline CDR1 is SNHLY and CDR2 FYNNEI. The V and J ends lost 6 bases and 0 bases respectively, with 14 bases between them. This CDR3 comprises 16 residues. The CDR3 DNA is TGTGCCAGCAGGAGAGGGGGGTTGGCGAACACCGGGGAGCTGTTTTTT. This gives the protein CASRRGGLANTGELFF.

The chain is built from TRBV7-9 and TRBJ2-5, with 7 bases identical to TRBD1. The V segment lost 5 bases and the J segment 3 bases; nucleotides outside the gene matches: 9. The CDR3 length is 15 residues. Germline assignment: CDR1 SEHNR and CDR2 FQNEAQ (reference sequence). The CDR3 DNA is TGTGCCAGCAGCCCATCAAAAGGGGGCAAAGAGACCCAGTACTTC. Encoded protein: CASSPSKGGKETQYF.

The chain recombines TRBV5-1 with TRBJ1-2; D is undetermined. The ends were cut back, 0 bases at V and 3 bases at J, with 12 bases in the middle. This CDR3 comprises 15 residues. The germline CDR1 and CDR2 sequences are SGHRS and YFSETQ. CDR3 loop: CASSLGLELDYGYTF. The CDR3 bases are TGCGCCAGCAGCTTGGGTCTTGAGCTTGACTATGGCTACACCTTC.

J is TRBJ2-1 and V is TRBV30; the D gene is possibly TRBD2 (6 bases). The CDR3 is made up of 13 amino acids. Looked up from germline, CDR1 is GTSNPN and CDR2 is SVGIG (reference sequence). The CDR3 DNA follows: TGTTCCCAATCGCCGGGACTTACCAGGCAGCAGTTCTTC. Its translation: CSQSPGLTRQQFF.

The V gene is TRBV7-3, the J gene TRBJ1-2; 11 bases match TRBD1. Trimming took 5 bases from V and 4 from J; bases not matched to a gene: 3. Germline CDR1 is SGHTA and CDR2 is FQGTGA. The CDR3 contains 14 residues. In DNA form, the CDR3 reads TGTGCCAGCAGCCGCGGACAGGGGGCCTATGGCTACACCTTC. This encodes CASSRGQGAYGYTF. Complete variable domain (other parts from reference TRBV7-3 and TRBJ1-2): GAGVSQTPSNKVTEKGKYVELRCDPISGHTALYWYRQSLGQGPEFLIYFQGTGAADDSGLPNDRFFAVRPEGSVSTLKIQRTERGDSAVYLCASSRGQGAYGYTFGSGTRLTVV.

Here the CDR3 DNA reads TGCGCCAGAAGAGAAGCGGGAGGTCCCTCCTACGAGCAGTACTTC. Translation: CARREAGGPSYEQYF. The V gene is TRBV5-1, the J gene TRBJ2-7; TRBD2 matches 9 bases. V shed 8 bases and J 0 bases; nucleotides not matched to a gene: 9. The CDR3 sequence is 15 residues long. Germline loops: CDR1 SGHRS, CDR2 YFSETQ.

The V gene is TRBV27, the J gene TRBJ1-3, with a tentative D call TRBD1 (5 bases). CDR3 length equals 11 residues. V lost 5 bases to trimming and J lost 8 bases, with 7 bases between them. CDR1 and CDR2 from the germline V gene are MNHEY and SMNVEV (reference sequence). CDR3 protein: CASSGTDTIYF. The CDR3 DNA follows: TGTGCCAGCAGTGGGACGGACACCATATATTTT.